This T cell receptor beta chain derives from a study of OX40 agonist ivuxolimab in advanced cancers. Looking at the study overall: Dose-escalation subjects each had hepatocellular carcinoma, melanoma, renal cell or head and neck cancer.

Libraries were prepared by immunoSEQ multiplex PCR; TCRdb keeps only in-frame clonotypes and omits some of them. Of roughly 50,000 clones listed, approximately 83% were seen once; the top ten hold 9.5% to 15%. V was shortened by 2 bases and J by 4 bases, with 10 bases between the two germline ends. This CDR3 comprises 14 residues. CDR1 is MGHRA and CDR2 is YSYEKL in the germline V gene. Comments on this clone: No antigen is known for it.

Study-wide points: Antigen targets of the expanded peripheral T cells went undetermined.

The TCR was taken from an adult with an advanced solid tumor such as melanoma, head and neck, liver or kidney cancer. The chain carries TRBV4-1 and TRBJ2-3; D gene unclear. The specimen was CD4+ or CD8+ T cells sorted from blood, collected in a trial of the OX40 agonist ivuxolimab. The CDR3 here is CASSQRARSDTQYF. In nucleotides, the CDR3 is TGCGCCAGCAGCCAAAGGGCTCGCTCAGATACGCAGTATTTT.